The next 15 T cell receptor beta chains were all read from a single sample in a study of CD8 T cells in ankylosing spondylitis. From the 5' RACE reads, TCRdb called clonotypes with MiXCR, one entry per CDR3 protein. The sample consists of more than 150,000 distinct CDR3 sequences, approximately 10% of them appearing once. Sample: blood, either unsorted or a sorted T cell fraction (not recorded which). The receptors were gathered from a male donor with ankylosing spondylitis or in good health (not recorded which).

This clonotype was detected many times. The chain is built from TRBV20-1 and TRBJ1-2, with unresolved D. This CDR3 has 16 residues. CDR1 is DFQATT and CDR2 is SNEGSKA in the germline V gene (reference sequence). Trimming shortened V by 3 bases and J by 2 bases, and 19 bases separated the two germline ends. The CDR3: CSASSDRIALNYGYTF. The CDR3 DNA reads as TGCAGTGCTAGTTCCGATCGGATAGCTTTGAACTATGGCTACACCTTC.

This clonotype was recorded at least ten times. The CDR3 coding sequence is TGTGCCAGCAAAATGGGCTCGATAGGCCCCTACGAGCAGTACTTC. This encodes CASKMGSIGPYEQYF. The chain carries TRBV6-1 and TRBJ2-7; D unresolved. The germline V gene encodes CDR1 MNHNS and CDR2 SASEGT. This CDR3 is built from 15 residues. The germline V and J ends were trimmed by 7 bases and 2 bases, with 18 bases remaining between them.

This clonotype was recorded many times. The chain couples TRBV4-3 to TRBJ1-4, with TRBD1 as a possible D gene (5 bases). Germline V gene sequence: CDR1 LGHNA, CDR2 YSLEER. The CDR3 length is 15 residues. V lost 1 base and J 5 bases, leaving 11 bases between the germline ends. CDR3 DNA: TGCGCCAGCAGCCAAGGATCGGGGGTCAATGAAAAACTGTTTTTT. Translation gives CASSQGSGVNEKLFF.

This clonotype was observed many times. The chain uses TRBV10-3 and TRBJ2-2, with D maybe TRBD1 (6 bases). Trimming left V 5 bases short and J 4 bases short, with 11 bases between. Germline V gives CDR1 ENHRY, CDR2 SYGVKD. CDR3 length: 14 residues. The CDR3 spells CAISYRVGTGELFF. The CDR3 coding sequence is TGTGCCATCAGTTACAGGGTGGGCACCGGGGAGCTGTTTTTT.

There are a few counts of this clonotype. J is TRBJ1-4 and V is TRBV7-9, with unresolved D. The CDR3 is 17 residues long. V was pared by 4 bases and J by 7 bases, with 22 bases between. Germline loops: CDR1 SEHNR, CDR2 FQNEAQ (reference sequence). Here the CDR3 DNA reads TGTGCCAGCAGCTCCCCTACGGGCAGGCCCTCGAGTGAAAAACTGTTTTTT. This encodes CASSSPTGRPSSEKLFF.

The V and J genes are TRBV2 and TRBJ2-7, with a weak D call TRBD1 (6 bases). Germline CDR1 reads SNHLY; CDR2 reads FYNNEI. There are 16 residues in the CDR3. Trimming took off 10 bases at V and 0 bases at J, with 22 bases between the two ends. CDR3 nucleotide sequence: TGTGCCATCACTTTTGGTGGGGGCCCTCCCTCCTACGAGCAGTACTTC. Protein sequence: CAITFGGGPPSYEQYF. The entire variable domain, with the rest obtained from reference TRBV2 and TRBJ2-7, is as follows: EPEVTQTPSHQVTQMGQEVILRCVPISNHLYFYWYRQILGQKVEFLVSFYNNEISEKSEIFDDQFSVERPDGSNFTLKIRSTKLEDSAMYFCAITFGGGPPSYEQYFGPGTRLTVT.

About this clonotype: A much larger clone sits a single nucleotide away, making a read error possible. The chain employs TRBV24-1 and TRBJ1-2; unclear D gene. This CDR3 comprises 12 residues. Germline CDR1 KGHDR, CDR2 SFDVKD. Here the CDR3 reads CVTSDPDAGYTF. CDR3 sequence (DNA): TGTGTCACCAGTGATCCGGACGCTGGCTACACCTTC.

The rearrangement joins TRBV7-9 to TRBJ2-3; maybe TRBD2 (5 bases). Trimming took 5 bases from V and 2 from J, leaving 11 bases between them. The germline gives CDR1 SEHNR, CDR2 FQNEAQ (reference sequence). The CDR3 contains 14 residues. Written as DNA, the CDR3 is TGTGCCAGCAGCGCGGACTTCGCCACAGATACGCAGTATTTT. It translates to CASSADFATDTQYF.

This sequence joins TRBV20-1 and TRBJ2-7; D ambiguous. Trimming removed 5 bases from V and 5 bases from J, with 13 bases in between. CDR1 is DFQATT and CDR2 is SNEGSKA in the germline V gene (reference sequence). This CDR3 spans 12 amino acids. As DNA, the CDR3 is TGCAGTGCTGGGCCCACGAGGAACGAGCAGTACTTC. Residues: CSAGPTRNEQYF.

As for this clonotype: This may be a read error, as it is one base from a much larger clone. Here the CDR3 DNA reads TGTGTCAGCAGCCAAGCCGGGGGGAGCTCCTACGAGCAGTACTTC. It is translated as CVSSQAGGSSYEQYF. The genes are TRBV3-1 and TRBJ2-7; 7 positions match TRBD2. The germline CDR1 and CDR2 sequences are LGHDT and YNNKEL (reference sequence). The CDR3 covers 15 residues.

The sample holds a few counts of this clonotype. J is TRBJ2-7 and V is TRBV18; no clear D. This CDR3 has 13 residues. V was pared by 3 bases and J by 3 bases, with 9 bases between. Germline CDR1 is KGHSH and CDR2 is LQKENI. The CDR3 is CASSPIEVYEQYF. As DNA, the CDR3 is TGTGCCAGCTCACCCATCGAGGTCTACGAGCAGTACTTC. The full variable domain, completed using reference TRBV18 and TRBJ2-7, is NAGVMQNPRHLVRRRGQEARLRCSPMKGHSHVYWYRQLPEEGLKFMVYLQKENIIDESGMPKERFSAEFPKEGPSILRIQQVVRGDSAAYFCASSPIEVYEQYFGPGTRLTVT.

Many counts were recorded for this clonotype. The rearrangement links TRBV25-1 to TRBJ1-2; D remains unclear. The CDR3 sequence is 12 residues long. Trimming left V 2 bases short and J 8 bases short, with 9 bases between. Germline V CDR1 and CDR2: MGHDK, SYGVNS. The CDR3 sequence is CASSELPGGYTF. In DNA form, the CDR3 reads TGTGCCAGCAGTGAACTCCCCGGCGGCTACACCTTC.

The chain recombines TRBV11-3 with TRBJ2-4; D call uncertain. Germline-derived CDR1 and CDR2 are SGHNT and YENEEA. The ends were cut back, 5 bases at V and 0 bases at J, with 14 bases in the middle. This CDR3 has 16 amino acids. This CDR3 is CASSRGKGTAKNIQYF. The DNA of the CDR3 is TGTGCCAGCAGCCGAGGAAAGGGTACAGCCAAAAACATTCAGTACTTC.

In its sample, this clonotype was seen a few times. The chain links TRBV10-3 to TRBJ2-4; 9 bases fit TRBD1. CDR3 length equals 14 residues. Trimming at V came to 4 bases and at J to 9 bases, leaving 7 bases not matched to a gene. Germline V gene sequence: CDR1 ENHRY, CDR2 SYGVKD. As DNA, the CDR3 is TGTGCCATCAGTGCCCCGGGACAGGGAGTCATTCAGTACTTC. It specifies CAISAPGQGVIQYF.

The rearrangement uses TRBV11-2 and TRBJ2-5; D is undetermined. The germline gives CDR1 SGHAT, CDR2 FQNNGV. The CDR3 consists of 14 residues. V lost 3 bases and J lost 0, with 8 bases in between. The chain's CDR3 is CASSFPTNQETQYF. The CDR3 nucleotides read TGTGCCAGCAGCTTCCCGACGAACCAAGAGACCCAGTACTTC.